Presented here are 18 T cell receptor beta chains from one specimen sequenced in a study of shared clonotypes between healthy human individuals. Assay: immunoSEQ multiplex PCR; the TCRdb copy retains only in-frame clones and omits some. The table lists around 2.5 million clones, over 85% of them singletons. Sequenced material: naive CD4+ T cells from PBMCs. Subset meaning: CD45RA+ positively selected. These receptors originate from a man between 18 and 35 years old in good health. Some clones in this sample may be carry-over from other donors' samples.

This clone was observed once. The chain joins TRBV14 to TRBJ2-5; 8 nucleotides line up with TRBD2. J gave up 2 bases and V 5 bases, and 22 bases lay outside the gene matches. This CDR3 has 20 residues. CDR1 is SGHDN, CDR2 FVKESK, per germline. The CDR3 region has the DNA TGTGCCAGCAGCGGGCCTGAAATACCGGGACTAGAAATGCAACAAGAGACCCAGTACTTC. It specifies CASSGPEIPGLEMQQETQYF.

The rearrangement links TRBV27 to TRBJ1-5; 11 nucleotides agree with TRBD1. This CDR3 has 17 residues. Germline loops: CDR1 MNHEY, CDR2 SMNVEV (reference sequence). V gave up 5 bases and J gave up 1 base; unmatched junction bases: 7. CDR3 coding DNA: TGTGCCAGCAGTCCCGGGACAGGGGGTGGGAGCAATCAGCCCCAGCATTTT. It is translated as CASSPGTGGGSNQPQHF.

This chain connects TRBV18 to TRBJ1-2, with D tentatively TRBD1 (5 bases). This CDR3 comprises 16 residues. CDR1 and CDR2 (germline): KGHSH, LQKENI. The V end lost 0 bases, the J end lost 7 bases, and 18 bases lay between the germline ends. The CDR3 DNA is TGTGCCAGCTCACCACCCGGTTCGCGCAGGGCTGTTGGCTACACCTTC. This sequence encodes CASSPPGSRRAVGYTF.

Turning to this clone: One end of the junction fails to match germline, which may point to a read error. The V call is TRBV7-9, the J call TRBJ1-2; unclear D gene. CDR3 length: 11 residues. Germline V gene data show CDR1 as SEHNR and CDR2 as FQNEAQ (reference sequence). This CDR3 reads CASSLVSVQSF. The CDR3 DNA sequence: TGTGCCAGCAGCTTAGTTTCAGTCCAAAGCTTC.

The chain uses TRBV19 and TRBJ1-1; 7 bases match TRBD1. CDR1 and CDR2 from the germline V gene are LNHDA and SQIVND (reference sequence). The CDR3 runs 13 residues. After removal of 7 bases from V and 1 base from J, the junction contained 3 bases not matched to a gene. The chain's CDR3 is CASTRQGNTEAFF. CDR3 coding DNA: TGTGCCAGTACCCGACAGGGGAACACTGAAGCTTTCTTT.

The chain couples TRBV5-6 to TRBJ2-3; tentative D call: TRBD1 (6 bases). V shed 4 bases and J shed 3 bases, with 21 bases lying between them. There are 17 residues in the CDR3. Looked up from germline, CDR1 is SGHDT and CDR2 is YYEEEE. Here the CDR3 reads CASSLYRGRGETDTQYF. The CDR3 region has the DNA TGTGCCAGCAGCCTGTACCGGGGCAGGGGAGAGACAGATACGCAGTATTTT.

J is TRBJ2-7 and V is TRBV4-1; no definite D call. The CDR3 totals 14 residues. Germline CDR1 is MGHRA and CDR2 is YSYEKL. Trimming took off 1 base at V and 4 bases at J, with 11 bases between the two ends. CDR3 loop: CASSQVPLLYEQYF. Written as DNA, the CDR3 is TGCGCCAGCAGCCAAGTCCCTCTCCTATACGAGCAGTACTTC.

This chain connects TRBV10-3 to TRBJ2-1; D unclear. Trimming cost V 4 bases and J 4 bases, with 5 bases left between them. The germline CDR1 and CDR2 sequences are ENHRY and SYGVKD. There are 12 residues in the CDR3. CDR3 loop: CAISAGYNEQFF. The CDR3 bases are TGTGCCATCAGTGCTGGGTACAATGAGCAGTTCTTC.

The rearrangement links TRBV15 to TRBJ2-7, with D maybe TRBD2 (6 bases). Per germline, CDR1 LNHNV and CDR2 YYDKDF (reference sequence). The ends were cut back, 4 bases at V and 2 bases at J, with 15 bases in the middle. CDR3 length: 15 amino acids. The DNA for the CDR3 is TGTGCCACCAGCACCTTCTCTGCGGGAACCTACGAGCAGTACTTC. Its protein is CATSTFSAGTYEQYF.

The V call is TRBV5-6, the J call TRBJ1-2, with a possible D match to TRBD1 (6 bases). Germline V gene data show CDR1 as SGHDT and CDR2 as YYEEEE. The CDR3 is 12 amino acids. V dropped 6 bases and J dropped 7 bases, with 13 bases sitting between them. CDR3 DNA: TGTGCCAGCACCTGGGGGCAGGTTGGCTACACCTTC. Protein: CASTWGQVGYTF.

In the case of this clone: Its ends do not fully match the called genes, so a read error is possible. The chain carries TRBV15 and TRBJ1-1; maybe TRBD1 (5 bases). Germline loops: CDR1 LNHNV, CDR2 YYDKDF (reference sequence). This CDR3 region has 14 residues. The CDR3 region is CATTRVLGDTEAFF. In DNA, the CDR3 is TGTGCCACCACCAGAGTGTTGGGGGACACTGAAGCTTTCTTT.

The rearrangement links TRBV7-9 to TRBJ1-1; the match to TRBD1 covers 7 bases. The CDR3 length is 17 residues. J was trimmed by 3 bases and V by 1 base; bases with no gene match: 11. CDR1 and CDR2 from the germline V gene are SEHNR and FQNEAQ (reference sequence). The CDR3 region has the DNA TGTGCCAGCAGCTTAGGGGGGACAGCTTCGAGTTACACTGAAGCTTTCTTT. Its protein product is CASSLGGTASSYTEAFF.

V usage is TRBV6-1 and J usage is TRBJ2-7; 10 bases match TRBD1. Unmatched junction bases numbered 6, after V lost 5 bases and J lost 5 bases. The CDR3 extends over 14 amino acids. The germline CDR1 and CDR2 sequences are MNHNS and SASEGT. The CDR3 sequence is CASSTDRGLHEQYF. The CDR3 DNA is TGTGCCAGCAGTACAGACAGGGGGCTCCACGAGCAGTACTTC.

V is TRBV28 and J is TRBJ1-5; 11 bases match TRBD1. With 5 bases clipped from V and 5 bases from J, the junction kept 8 bases outside the gene matches. The CDR3 totals 16 residues. Per the germline V gene, CDR1 is MDHEN and CDR2 is SYDVKM. The CDR3 loop reads CASSDGGTGGDQPQHF. CDR3 in DNA: TGTGCCAGCAGTGATGGGGGGACAGGGGGGGATCAGCCCCAGCATTTT.

The chain couples TRBV7-6 to TRBJ2-1; 7 nucleotides match TRBD2. This CDR3 is built from 16 residues. V was pared by 5 bases and J by 5 bases, with 12 bases of the junction left unmatched. Germline CDR1 and CDR2: SGHVS and FNYEAQ. DNA of the CDR3: TGTGCCAGCAGCCAACGGAGGCCTAGCGGTAACAATGAGCAGTTCTTC. It codes for CASSQRRPSGNNEQFF.

This chain uses TRBV19 with TRBJ2-1, with a possible D match to TRBD1 (6 bases). The V end was cut by 4 bases, the J end by 3 bases, with 13 bases between. This CDR3 region has 15 residues. Germline-derived CDR1 and CDR2 are LNHDA and SQIVND (reference sequence). CDR3 bases: TGTGCCAGTAGTAAAGGACAGTCCGACTACAATGAGCAGTTCTTC. Protein product: CASSKGQSDYNEQFF.

A single count supports this clone. V is TRBV28 and J is TRBJ1-2; D might be TRBD1 (6 bases). Trimming pared 2 bases from V and 8 bases from J, leaving 18 bases between. The length of the CDR3 is 15 residues. Germline-derived CDR1 and CDR2 are MDHEN and SYDVKM. CDR3 in DNA: TGTGCCAGCAGTTTAGGGGGCAGCCCGTCGTACGGCTACACCTTC. Encoded protein: CASSLGGSPSYGYTF.

The rearrangement links TRBV7-2 to TRBJ2-3, with D possibly TRBD2 on 5 matching bases. The CDR3 runs to 15 residues. CDR1 and CDR2 (germline): SGHTA, FQGNSA. Trimming left V 2 bases short and J 2 bases short, with 11 bases between. CDR3 DNA sequence: TGTGCCAGCAGCTTAAAGCGGACCTCCACAGATACGCAGTATTTT. Translating it yields CASSLKRTSTDTQYF.